A selection of T cell receptor beta chains follows, all from one sample in a study of blood T cell repertoires in COVID-19. Method: immunoSEQ multiplex PCR; TCRdb's copy keeps in-frame clones and lacks some. This table holds 250,000 or so clones, approximately 83% found once. The sequenced material came from PBMCs or T cells enriched from blood (not recorded which). The source of these receptors is a man in his fifties who had recovered from COVID-19. The conserved cysteine and the conserved F or W are not part of the CDR3 here.

V	CDR3
TRBV28	ASSLGTGNKPSNYGYT
TRBV4-1	ASSYIAGPYNEQF
TRBV9	ASSVDGDSGNTIY
TRBV2	ASSRLPGANVLT
TRBV7-2	ASSLTSGRASYNEQF
TRBV6-5	ASSSPPGHGIGDQY
TRBV7-7	ASSLAWGNQETQY
TRBV10-2	ASTVDTDTQY
TRBV27	ASRTRHGDQPQH
TRBV27	ASSLGTRVDTQY
TRBV3-1/TRBV3-2	ASSQRTSGGGTDTQY
TRBV24-1	ATRGAGANVLT
TRBV28	ASSSGQRNEKLF
TRBV29-1	SAKLAGQGTGTQY
TRBV19	ASRKQGLSGNTIY
TRBV5-1	ASSLTSGGWASGANVLT
TRBV3-1/TRBV3-2	ASSHGQWKNIQY
TRBV3-1/TRBV3-2	ASSHAGTGDTYEQY
TRBV28	ASEGAGAPRTQY
TRBV4-3	ASSQDSNRALETQY
TRBV27	ASSLSFGGFTEAF
TRBV4-1	ASSHPLRGLGGNTIY
TRBV11-2	ASSLSGQSNQPQH
TRBV5-1	ASSPAVGQGNEQY
TRBV10-1	ASSLAAGRTDTQY
TRBV18	ASSPRRNTEAF
TRBV6-6	ASSSGQGMNSPLH
TRBV3-1/TRBV3-2	ASSSHRADTQY
TRBV4-1	ASSQDRGQGYEKLF
TRBV19	ASSFGTFDTEAF
TRBV2	ASREVLGQSNYGYT
TRBV5-1	ASSYLGQGQNIQY
TRBV10-3	AISESEVEQY